The present T cell receptor beta chain was sequenced within a study of blood T cells in healthy people across ages. General study points: Considered underestimates were the diversity estimates obtained from one million T cells.

All donors came from Russia, were Caucasian and healthy, and spanned ages about 6 to 100. Germline assignment: CDR1 SEHNR and CDR2 FQNEAQ (reference sequence). Trimming left V 1 base short and J 6 bases short, with 11 bases between. The CDR3 spans 14 residues. This clonotype came up a few times. Antigen unknown. A second 7 to 11 cycle PCR used barcoded and J-beta primers. Via MiXCR, TCRdb re-called the 5' RACE reads, giving one row per CDR3 protein. The sample shows some 700,000 distinct CDR3 sequences, about 40% of them seen only once. The chain joins TRBV7-9 to TRBJ2-3; tentatively, D is TRBD2 (6 bases). The receptor was isolated from a woman aged 55-70 years in good health. The sample was blood. The CDR3 DNA sequence: TGTGCCAGCAGCTTAGTTGGGACTGAGGATACGCAGTATTTT. Translation: CASSLVGTEDTQYF.